The 20 T cell receptor beta chains listed next were all sequenced from one sample in a study of blood T cell repertoires in COVID-19. Some clones are missing from TCRdb's copy, which holds only in-frame ones; the method was immunoSEQ multiplex PCR. This table has some 370,000 clones, around 83% appearing once. The sequenced material came from PBMCs or T cells enriched from blood (not recorded which). The source is a woman in her 50s who had recovered from COVID-19.

V gene TRBV30 combines with J gene TRBJ2-7; D is uncertain. The CDR3 has 12 amino acids. Trimming stripped 2 bases from V and 3 bases from J, with 8 bases between. Germline V CDR1 and CDR2: GTSNPN, SVGIG (reference sequence). CDR3 coding DNA: TGTGCCTGGAGTTCCCCCATCTACGAGCAGTACTTC. Translation gives CAWSSPIYEQYF.

V is TRBV27 and J is TRBJ2-1; the match to TRBD2 covers 9 bases. From germline, CDR1 is MNHEY and CDR2 SMNVEV (reference sequence). This CDR3 has 15 amino acids. V lost 6 bases and J lost 0; bases outside the gene matches: 3. CDR3 protein: CASRGSGGSYNEQFF. In DNA, the CDR3 is TGTGCCAGCAGGGGTAGCGGGGGCTCCTACAATGAGCAGTTCTTC.

The chain couples TRBV5-6 to TRBJ2-7, with 11 nucleotides matching TRBD1. The J segment lost 2 bases and the V segment lost 4 bases, leaving 5 bases of the junction unmatched. Germline CDR1 SGHDT, CDR2 YYEEEE. This CDR3 has 15 amino acids. This chain's CDR3 is CASSQPGQGAYEQYF. The DNA for the CDR3 is TGTGCCAGCAGCCAACCGGGACAGGGGGCCTACGAGCAGTACTTC.

This chain connects TRBV4-2 to TRBJ1-4; D unresolved. This CDR3 region has 13 residues. Trimming stripped 2 bases from V and 5 bases from J, with 6 bases between. Per the germline V gene, CDR1 is LGHNA and CDR2 is YNFKEQ. The CDR3: CASSQSPNEKLFF. CDR3 bases: TGTGCCAGCAGCCAATCCCCGAATGAAAAACTGTTTTTT.

This chain uses TRBV7-3 with TRBJ2-1; weak D call: TRBD2 (5 bases). V shed 5 bases and J shed 10 bases, with 21 bases lying between them. This CDR3 is 15 amino acids long. CDR1 SGHTA and CDR2 FQGTGA come from the germline V gene. CDR3 amino acids: CASSPTLGGSSEQFF. The CDR3 DNA sequence: TGTGCCAGCAGCCCCACCCTCGGTGGGAGTAGCGAGCAGTTCTTC.

The V and J genes are TRBV10-3 and TRBJ1-5, with 8 bases aligning to TRBD1. This CDR3 is built from 15 residues. Germline CDR1 reads ENHRY; CDR2 reads SYGVKD. Trimming took 2 bases from V and 4 from J; bases not matched to a gene: 4. The DNA for the CDR3 is TGTGCCATCAGTGAGAGACAGGGGATGAATCAGCCCCAGCATTTT. Translating gives CAISERQGMNQPQHF.

This clone was observed once. The CDR3 reads CASSPTRTGVNGYTF. In DNA form, the CDR3 reads TGCGCCAGCAGCCCTACCAGGACAGGGGTTAATGGCTACACCTTC. This chain links TRBV4-1 with TRBJ1-2; 9 positions agree with TRBD1. Germline-derived CDR1 and CDR2 are MGHRA and YSYEKL. CDR3 length: 15 residues. J was trimmed by 6 bases and V by 4 bases; bases with no gene match: 9.

This clone has more than one count but fewer than ten. The chain recombines TRBV6-2 or TRBV6-3 with TRBJ1-5; D ambiguous. The V end lost 6 bases, the J end lost 7 bases, and 19 bases lay between the germline ends. There are 15 residues in the CDR3. The germline V gene has CDR1 MNHEY and CDR2 SVGEGT. The DNA of the CDR3 is TGTGCCAGCAGCCCACAGACGTTCCGTGACCAGCCCCAGCATTTT. It encodes CASSPQTFRDQPQHF.

This chain connects TRBV19 to TRBJ1-2; 10 nucleotides agree with TRBD1. The junction had 8 bases not matched to a gene; V was cut back by 5 bases and J by 5 bases. Germline V lookup: CDR1 LNHDA, CDR2 SQIVND (reference sequence). The CDR3 is 15 residues long. The CDR3 nucleotides read TGTGCCAGTAGTCCACCGACAGGGGGCTTGTATGGCTACACCTTC. This encodes CASSPPTGGLYGYTF.

The chain couples TRBV5-4 to TRBJ2-7, with 10 bases aligning to TRBD2. V trimming: 4 bases; J trimming: 1 base; junction bases outside the gene matches: 8. This CDR3 comprises 16 residues. The germline V gene encodes CDR1 SGHNT and CDR2 YYREEE (reference sequence). CDR3 DNA: TGTGCCAGCAGCCGGGGGAGGACTAGCGGATCCTACGAGCAGTACTTC. It specifies CASSRGRTSGSYEQYF.

The V gene is TRBV19, the J gene TRBJ1-1; D is perhaps TRBD1 (5 bases). The CDR3 contains 12 residues. CDR1 and CDR2 from the germline V gene are LNHDA and SQIVND (reference sequence). V lost 3 bases and J 7 bases, leaving 9 bases between the germline ends. The DNA of the CDR3 is TGTGCCAGTAGTATTCGGGGGATTGAAGCTTTCTTT. It specifies CASSIRGIEAFF. Filled out from reference TRBV19 and TRBJ1-1, the complete variable domain reads DGGITQSPKYLFRKEGQNVTLSCEQNLNHDAMYWYRQDPGQGLRLIYYSQIVNDFQKGDIAEGYSVSREKKESFPLTVTSAQKNPTAFYLCASSIRGIEAFFGQGTRLTVV.

The chain recombines TRBV7-6 with TRBJ2-3; possibly TRBD2 for D (6 bases). This CDR3 comprises 16 residues. V lost 3 bases and J 0 bases, leaving 13 bases between the germline ends. Germline V CDR1 and CDR2: SGHVS, FNYEAQ. The CDR3 DNA reads as TGTGCCAGCAGCTTGGGGGGTTTCGGAAGCACAGATACGCAGTATTTT. This gives the protein CASSLGGFGSTDTQYF.

This clone has just one count. The chain joins TRBV7-8 to TRBJ1-2; the D gene is possibly TRBD1 (6 bases). Germline V lookup: CDR1 SGHVS, CDR2 FQNEAQ. Between the trimmed V and J ends, which lost 5 bases and 4 bases, there was a span of 26 bases. The CDR3 consists of 18 residues. CDR3 residues: CASSVEQGGLAGVYGYTF. In DNA, the CDR3 is TGTGCCAGCAGCGTCGAACAGGGAGGGCTGGCTGGCGTCTATGGCTACACCTTC. Full variable domain (missing parts from reference TRBV7-8 and TRBJ1-2): GAGVSQSPRYKVAKRGQDVALRCDPISGHVSLFWYQQALGQGPEFLTYFQNEAQLDKSGLPSDRFFAERPEGSVSTLKIQRTQQEDSAVYLCASSVEQGGLAGVYGYTFGSGTRLTVV.

The genes are TRBV19 and TRBJ1-1; D may be TRBD1 (6 bases). CDR3 length: 13 residues. In germline, CDR1 is LNHDA, CDR2 SQIVND (reference sequence). Trimming stripped 9 bases from V and 4 bases from J, with 15 bases between. The CDR3 DNA reads as TGTGCCAGCCGTAACGCACAGGGCACTGAAGCTTTCTTT. This codes for CASRNAQGTEAFF.

The chain has TRBV5-1 and TRBJ1-2; tentative D call: TRBD1 (5 bases). Germline V gives CDR1 SGHRS, CDR2 YFSETQ. V lost 4 bases and J lost 8, with 15 bases in between. The CDR3 has 13 amino acids. CDR3 residues: CASSGDSGVGYTF. The CDR3 DNA reads as TGCGCCAGCAGCGGGGACTCTGGAGTGGGCTACACCTTC. Full variable domain (remainder filled in from reference TRBV5-1 and TRBJ1-2): KAGVTQTPRYLIKTRGQQVTLSCSPISGHRSVSWYQQTPGQGLQFLFEYFSETQRNKGNFPGRFSGRQFSNSRSEMNVSTLELGDSALYLCASSGDSGVGYTFGSGTRLTVV.

The CDR3 DNA reads as TGTGCCAGCAGCTTAGCTTTGCGGGACGAGCAGTACTTC. Translated: CASSLALRDEQYF. This chain uses TRBV11-2 with TRBJ2-7; a weak D match, TRBD2 (5 bases). Germline CDR1 and CDR2: SGHAT and FQNNGV. The length of the CDR3 is 13 residues. Between the trimmed V and J ends, which lost 1 base and 5 bases, there was a span of 9 bases.

The chain links TRBV12-3 or TRBV12-4 to TRBJ1-2; D might be TRBD1 (5 bases). Between the trimmed V and J ends, which lost 6 bases and 11 bases, there was a span of 16 bases. The CDR3 is 12 residues long. CDR3 sequence (DNA): TGTGCCAGCAGCCCCGGGACTAAGCGGTACACCTTC. Protein product: CASSPGTKRYTF.

V and J are TRBV5-1 and TRBJ1-5, with D possibly being TRBD1 (6 bases). In germline, CDR1 is SGHRS, CDR2 YFSETQ. V lost 3 bases and J 3 bases, leaving 10 bases between the germline ends. The CDR3 extends over 14 amino acids. In nucleotides, the CDR3 is TGCGCCAGCAGCTCGGACAGCCCCAATCAGCCCCAGCATTTT. This encodes CASSSDSPNQPQHF.

This clone was seen a single time. The genes are TRBV7-8 and TRBJ2-7; TRBD1 matches 7 bases. With 5 bases clipped from V and 1 base from J, the junction kept 8 bases outside the gene matches. The germline gives CDR1 SGHVS, CDR2 FQNEAQ. This CDR3 spans 15 amino acids. The CDR3 coding sequence is TGTGCCAGCAGCAGCCGGGACAGATTTTCCTACGAGCAGTACTTC. Residues: CASSSRDRFSYEQYF.

The V call is TRBV30, the J call TRBJ1-1, with TRBD1 matching over 8 bases. CDR3 length: 18 amino acids. CDR1 and CDR2 (germline): GTSNPN, SVGIG (reference sequence). V shed 2 bases and J 4 bases; nucleotides not matched to a gene: 18. Here the CDR3 DNA reads TGTGCCTGGAGTTCCTCCCGAGAGACAGGGGCCTGGGTCACTGAAGCTTTCTTT. Protein sequence: CAWSSSRETGAWVTEAFF.